What follows are 6 T cell receptor beta chains derived from one specimen sequenced in a study of cytomegalovirus exposure and HLA in healthy donors. In the PCR, 60 Vbeta and 13 Jbeta primers were used. TCRdb keeps only in-frame clones here, not all; method: immunoSEQ multiplex PCR. This sample's clone table lists about 120,000 clones. Sequencing was carried out using PBMCs. The receptor source for this set is a man aged 25 to 40 in good health and CMV-seronegative.

This chain uses TRBV6-6 with TRBJ2-7, with TRBD2 identical over 9 bases. After removal of 6 bases from V and 0 bases from J, the junction contained 6 bases not matched to a gene. The length of the CDR3 is 15 residues. Germline CDR1 MNHNY, CDR2 SVGAGI (reference sequence). DNA of the CDR3: TGTGCCAGCAGCATGAGCGGGGGGCCCTCCTACGAGCAGTACTTC. As protein: CASSMSGGPSYEQYF.

The gene calls are TRBV11-2 and TRBJ1-1, with 7 bases identical to TRBD1. This CDR3 has 15 amino acids. CDR1 and CDR2 (germline): SGHAT, FQNNGV. V was pared by 5 bases and J by 2 bases, with 8 bases of the junction left unmatched. CDR3 DNA: TGTGCCAGCAGCGTAAGCTACAGGGGCAACACTGAAGCTTTCTTT. It translates to CASSVSYRGNTEAFF.

This chain joins TRBV7-9 and TRBJ1-5; D is unresolved. CDR1 SEHNR and CDR2 FQNEAQ come from the germline V gene (reference sequence). Deletions cut 3 bases from V and 6 bases from J, with 9 bases between. This CDR3 spans 13 amino acids. The CDR3 sequence: CASSFGRTQPQHF. DNA for the CDR3: TGTGCCAGCAGCTTCGGGAGAACTCAGCCCCAGCATTTT.

The chain combines TRBV29-1 with TRBJ2-1; possibly TRBD1 for D (9 bases). CDR3 size: 16 residues. CDR1 is SQVTM and CDR2 is ANQGSEA in the germline V gene. The V end was cut by 2 bases, the J end by 4 bases, with 18 bases between. CDR3 coding DNA: TGCAGCGTTGAACGGGAGGGACAGGGATATTACAATGAGCAGTTCTTC. Protein sequence: CSVEREGQGYYNEQFF.

The chain employs TRBV7-9 and TRBJ2-7; no firm D call. Trimming stripped 5 bases from V and 7 bases from J, with 9 bases between. The V gene's germline CDR1 is SEHNR and CDR2 FQNEAQ (reference sequence). CDR3 length: 11 amino acids. CDR3 in amino acids: CASSPLREQYF. CDR3 sequence (DNA): TGTGCCAGCAGCCCGCTCAGAGAGCAGTACTTC.

V usage is TRBV5-1 and J usage is TRBJ2-3; weak D call: TRBD2 (6 bases). Germline V CDR1 and CDR2: SGHRS, YFSETQ. The CDR3 has 14 residues. Trimming took 0 bases from V and 1 from J, leaving 6 bases between them. Here the CDR3 reads CASSLAGGTDTQYF. CDR3 sequence (DNA): TGCGCCAGCAGCTTGGCGGGGGGCACAGATACGCAGTATTTT.